This TCR beta chain was recorded in a study of T-cell memory formation after mild COVID-19. Study-level results: Clones shrinking between day 15 and 85 showed a balanced CD4/CD8 split, and those that grew later tilted toward CD4+.

Germline lookup yields CDR1 SEHNR and CDR2 FQNEAQ (reference sequence). The CDR3 contains 13 residues. Trimming removed 4 bases from V and 9 bases from J; junction bases left unmatched: 6. TCRdb reprocessed the 5' RACE reads with MiXCR, giving one entry per CDR3 protein. The profile covers hundreds of thousands of distinct CDR3 sequences, with about 20% appearing a single time and under 8.5% taken by the ten largest. This clonotype appeared a few times. What it binds is not known. The rearrangement links TRBV7-9 to TRBJ2-4; 7 positions match TRBD1. Sequenced input: PBMCs or a T cell subset sorted from them (not recorded which). This TCR came from an adult woman who had mild COVID-19 (a few samples of this study predate the infection). Cell type and time point are not known. CDR3 amino acids: CASSSLPGGIQYF. The DNA of the CDR3 is TGTGCCAGCAGCTCCCTCCCAGGGGGCATTCAGTACTTC. Full variable domain (remainder filled in from reference TRBV7-9 and TRBJ2-4): DTGVSQNPRHKITKRGQNVTFRCDPISEHNRLYWYRQTLGQGPEFLTYFQNEAQLEKSRLLSDRFSAERPKGSFSTLEIQRTEQGDSAMYLCASSSLPGGIQYFGAGTRLSVL.